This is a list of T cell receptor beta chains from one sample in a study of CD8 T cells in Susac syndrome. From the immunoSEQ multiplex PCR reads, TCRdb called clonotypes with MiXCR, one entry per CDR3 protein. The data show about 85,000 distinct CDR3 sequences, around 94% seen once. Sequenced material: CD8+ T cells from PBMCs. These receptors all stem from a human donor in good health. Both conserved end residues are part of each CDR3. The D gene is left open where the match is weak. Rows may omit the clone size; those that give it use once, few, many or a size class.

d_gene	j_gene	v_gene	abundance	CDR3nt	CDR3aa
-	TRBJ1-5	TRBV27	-	TGTGCCAGCAGCCTCCGCGGGGGTGGGTTTCAGCCCCAGCATTTT	CASSLRGGGFQPQHF
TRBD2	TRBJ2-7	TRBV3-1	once	TGTGCCAGCAGCCAAGATCCCCGGACTAGTTACGAGCAGTACTTC	CASSQDPRTSYEQYF
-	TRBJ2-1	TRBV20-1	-	TGCAGTGCTAGGTCGGGGGAATACTACAATGAGCAGTTCTTC	CSARSGEYYNEQFF
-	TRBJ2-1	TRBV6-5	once	TGTGCCACCCAGGAAGGAGAGAGCTCCTACAATGAGCAGTTCTTC	CATQEGESSYNEQFF
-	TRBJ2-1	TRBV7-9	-	TGTGCCAGTTTCACTAGTGGTTACAATGAGCAGTTCTTC	CASFTSGYNEQFF
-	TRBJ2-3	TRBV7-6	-	TGTGCCAGCAGCTTAGAGACAGTCACAGATACGCAGTATTTT	CASSLETVTDTQYF
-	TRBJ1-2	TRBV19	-	TGTGCCAGTAGTCCGGGGGAGACAGTGTCATGGCGGGGCTACACCTTC	CASSPGETVSWRGYTF
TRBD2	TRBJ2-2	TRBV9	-	TGTGCCAGCAGCACGAGGACTAGCGGACCGAACACCGGGGAGCTGTTTTTT	CASSTRTSGPNTGELFF
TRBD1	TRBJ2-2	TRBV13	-	TGTGCCAGCAGATCACAGGGGTACACCGGGGAGCTGTTTTTT	CASRSQGYTGELFF
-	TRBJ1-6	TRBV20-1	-	TGCAGTGCTAGGGACAGCTATTCACCCCTCCACTTT	CSARDSYSPLHF
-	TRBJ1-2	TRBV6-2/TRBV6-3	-	TGTGCCAGCAGTGCTCTGACGCGGGGAACGGACTATGGCTACACCTTC	CASSALTRGTDYGYTF
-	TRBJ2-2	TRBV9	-	TGTGCCAGCACCAGGGGTCACGGGGAGCTGTTTTTT	CASTRGHGELFF
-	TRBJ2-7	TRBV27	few	TGTGCCAGCAGTCTGACAGGCTCCTACGAGCAGTACTTC	CASSLTGSYEQYF
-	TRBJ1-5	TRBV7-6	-	TGTGCCAGCAGCCCCCCGGGGCACAATCAGCCCCAGCATTTT	CASSPPGHNQPQHF
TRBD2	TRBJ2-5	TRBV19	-	TGTGCCAGTAGTTCCTTATTAGCGGGGGAGACGCAAGAGACCCAGTACTTC	CASSSLLAGETQETQYF
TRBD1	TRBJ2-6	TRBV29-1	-	TGCAGCGTTGAAGGGAGGCAACAGGGGGTCAACGTCCTGACTTTC	CSVEGRQQGVNVLTF
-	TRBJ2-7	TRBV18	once	TGTGCCAGCTCACCGGGGGACTCCTACGAGCAGTACTTC	CASSPGDSYEQYF
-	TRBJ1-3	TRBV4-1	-	TGCGCCAGCAGCCAAGCCCAGGACTCTGGAAACACCATATATTTT	CASSQAQDSGNTIYF
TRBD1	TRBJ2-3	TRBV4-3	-	TGCGCCAGCAGCCAAGGGGCAGGGGGCAGGTCAGATACGCAGTATTTT	CASSQGAGGRSDTQYF
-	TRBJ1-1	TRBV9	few	TGTGCCAGCAGCGTAGAGGGGAACACTGAAGCTTTCTTT	CASSVEGNTEAFF
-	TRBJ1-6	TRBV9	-	TGTGCCAGCAGTAACACGAGCTCCTATAATTCACCCCTCCACTTT	CASSNTSSYNSPLHF
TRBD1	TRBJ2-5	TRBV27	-	TGTGCCAGCAGTTCAGTTCGGACAGGGGGCTACCAAGAGACCCAGTACTTC	CASSSVRTGGYQETQYF
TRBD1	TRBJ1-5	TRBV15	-	TGTGCCAGCTCCGGGACAGGGGGCAATCAGCCCCAGCATTTT	CASSGTGGNQPQHF
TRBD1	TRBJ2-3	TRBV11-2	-	TGTGCCAGCAGCTTCAAGGGGGCCGGCACAGATACGCAGTATTTT	CASSFKGAGTDTQYF
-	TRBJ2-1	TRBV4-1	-	TGCGCCAGCAGCCAAGGGATGACAGCCTCCTACAATGAGCAGTTCTTC	CASSQGMTASYNEQFF
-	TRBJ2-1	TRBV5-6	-	TGTGCCAGCAGCTTGGAAGGAGGACCAGGGGGGTATGAGCAGTTCTTC	CASSLEGGPGGYEQFF
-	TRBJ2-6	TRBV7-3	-	TGTGCCAGCAGCTTAACTGGGGCCAACGTCCTGACTTTC	CASSLTGANVLTF
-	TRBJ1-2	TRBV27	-	TGTGCCAGCAGTTTAGTTGGCAGCTATGGCTACACCTTC	CASSLVGSYGYTF